This TCR beta chain originates from a study of T cell responses to AZD1222 COVID-19 vaccine. Findings and caveats of the study: None of the repertoires were sampled until the peak T cell response had passed.

Measured with immunoSEQ multiplex PCR; TCRdb has only the in-frame clones, and not every one. Here the sample spans about 54,000 clones, around 90% being singletons. Germline V gene lookup returns CDR1 MNHEY and CDR2 SMNVEV (reference sequence). The CDR3 covers 16 residues. V lost 4 bases and J lost 2; bases outside the gene matches: 5. Turning to this clone: Its antigen is still unknown.

The receptor was isolated from an adult in good health. This specimen was peripheral blood, taken on day 0 of AZD1222 vaccination. The chain recombines TRBV27 with TRBJ2-1; 10 bases are a match to TRBD1. CDR3 region: CASSSLDRGPYNEQFF. The DNA for the CDR3 is TGTGCCAGCAGTTCTCTTGACAGGGGGCCCTACAATGAGCAGTTCTTC.